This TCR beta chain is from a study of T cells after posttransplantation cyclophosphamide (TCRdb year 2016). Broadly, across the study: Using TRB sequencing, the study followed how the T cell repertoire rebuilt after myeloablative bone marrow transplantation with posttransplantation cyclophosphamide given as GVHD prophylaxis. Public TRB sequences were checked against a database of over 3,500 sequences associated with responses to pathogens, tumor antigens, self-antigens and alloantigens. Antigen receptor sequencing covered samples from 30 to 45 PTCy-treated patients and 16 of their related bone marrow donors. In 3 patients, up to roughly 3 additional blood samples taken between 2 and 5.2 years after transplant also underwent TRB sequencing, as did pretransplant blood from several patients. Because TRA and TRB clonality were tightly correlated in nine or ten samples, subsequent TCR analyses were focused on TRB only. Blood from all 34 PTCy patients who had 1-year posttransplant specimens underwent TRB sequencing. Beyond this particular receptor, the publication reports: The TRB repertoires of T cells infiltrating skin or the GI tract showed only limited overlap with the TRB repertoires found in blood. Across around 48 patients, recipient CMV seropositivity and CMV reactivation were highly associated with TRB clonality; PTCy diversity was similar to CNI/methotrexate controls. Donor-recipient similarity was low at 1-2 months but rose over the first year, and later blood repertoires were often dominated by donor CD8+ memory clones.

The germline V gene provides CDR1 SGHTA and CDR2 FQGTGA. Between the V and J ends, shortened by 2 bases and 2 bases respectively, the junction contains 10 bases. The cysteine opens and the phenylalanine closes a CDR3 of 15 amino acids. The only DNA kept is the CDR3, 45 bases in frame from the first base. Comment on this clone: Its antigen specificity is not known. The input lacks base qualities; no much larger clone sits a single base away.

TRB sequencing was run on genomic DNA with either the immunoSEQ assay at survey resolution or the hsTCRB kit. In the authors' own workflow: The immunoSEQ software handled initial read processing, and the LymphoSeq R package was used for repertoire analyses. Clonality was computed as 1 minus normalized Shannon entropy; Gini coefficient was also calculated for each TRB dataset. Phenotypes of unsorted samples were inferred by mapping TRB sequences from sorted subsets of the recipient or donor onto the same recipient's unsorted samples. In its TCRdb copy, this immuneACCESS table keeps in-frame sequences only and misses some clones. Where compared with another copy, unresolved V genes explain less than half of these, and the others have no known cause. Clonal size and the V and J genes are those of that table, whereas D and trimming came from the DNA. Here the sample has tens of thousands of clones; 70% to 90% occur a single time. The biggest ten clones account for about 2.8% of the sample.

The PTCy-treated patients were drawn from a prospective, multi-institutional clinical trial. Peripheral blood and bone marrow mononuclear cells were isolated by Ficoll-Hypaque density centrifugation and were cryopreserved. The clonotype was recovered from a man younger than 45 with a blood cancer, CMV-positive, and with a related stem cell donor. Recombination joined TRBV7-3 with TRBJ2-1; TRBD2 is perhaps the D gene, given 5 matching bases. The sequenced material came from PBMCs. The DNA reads TGTGCCAGCAGCTTAGGAGCGGCGGCCTACAATGAGCAGTTCTTC. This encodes CASSLGAAAYNEQFF.